This T cell receptor beta chain comes out of a study of blood T cell repertoires in COVID-19. As for the study in general: Acute-phase and convalescent COVID-19 samples originated in the United States, Italy and Spain.

There are 15 residues in the CDR3. CDR1 MDHEN and CDR2 SYDVKM come from the germline V gene. The V and J ends lost 4 bases and 3 bases, in that order; junction bases with no gene match: 6. The assay was immunoSEQ multiplex PCR, and TCRdb's table has in-frame clones only and misses some. The sample holds over 30,000 clones; approximately 88% are singletons and the top ten take about 9.8%. The source material was peripheral blood. The chain employs TRBV28 and TRBJ1-3; 7 bases map to TRBD1. This receptor was obtained from a human donor in a cohort sampled during active COVID-19. The CDR3 DNA reads as TGTGCCAGCAGTTCCATTCGACAGGGTGGAAACACCATATATTTT. This encodes CASSSIRQGGNTIYF.